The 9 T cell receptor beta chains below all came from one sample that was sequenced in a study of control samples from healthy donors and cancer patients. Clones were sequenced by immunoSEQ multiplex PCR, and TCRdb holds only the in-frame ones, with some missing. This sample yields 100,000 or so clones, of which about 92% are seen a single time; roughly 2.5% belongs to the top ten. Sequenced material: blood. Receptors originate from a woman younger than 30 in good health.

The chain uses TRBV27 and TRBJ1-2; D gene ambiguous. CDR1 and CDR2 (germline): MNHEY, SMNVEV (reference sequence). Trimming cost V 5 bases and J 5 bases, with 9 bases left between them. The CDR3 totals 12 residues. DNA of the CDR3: TGTGCCAGCAGTATCAAAGGTTATGGCTACACCTTC. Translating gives CASSIKGYGYTF.

The CDR3 loop reads CASSQESVRGLGYTF. CDR3 nucleotide sequence: TGTGCCAGCAGCCAAGAATCGGTCAGGGGGCTTGGCTACACCTTC. V usage is TRBV3-1 (or the pseudogene TRBV3-2) and J usage is TRBJ1-2; 8 bases are a match to TRBD1. The CDR3 extends over 15 amino acids. The germline gives CDR1 LGHDT, CDR2 YNNKEL (reference sequence). V was pared by 0 bases and J by 7 bases, with 7 bases of the junction left unmatched.

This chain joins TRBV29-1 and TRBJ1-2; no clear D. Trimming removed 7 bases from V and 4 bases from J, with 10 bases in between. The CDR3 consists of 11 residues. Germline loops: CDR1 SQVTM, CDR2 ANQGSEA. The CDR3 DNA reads TGCAGCGCCGGCGACGGCTATGGCTACACCTTC. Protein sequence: CSAGDGYGYTF.

DNA for the CDR3: TGTGCCAGCAGTTTAGGAGGCGCCACGGCTTTCTTT. This sequence encodes CASSLGGATAFF. The J gene is TRBJ1-1, the V gene TRBV12-3 or TRBV12-4; D ambiguous. Trimming took off 1 base at V and 11 bases at J, with 11 bases between the two ends. The CDR3 spans 12 residues.

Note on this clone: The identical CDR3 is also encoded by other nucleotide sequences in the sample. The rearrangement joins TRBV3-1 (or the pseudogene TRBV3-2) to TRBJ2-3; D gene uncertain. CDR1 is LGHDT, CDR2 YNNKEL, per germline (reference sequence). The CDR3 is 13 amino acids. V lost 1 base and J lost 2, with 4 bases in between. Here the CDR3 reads CASSQGNTDTQYF. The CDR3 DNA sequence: TGTGCCAGCAGCCAAGGGAACACAGATACGCAGTATTTT.

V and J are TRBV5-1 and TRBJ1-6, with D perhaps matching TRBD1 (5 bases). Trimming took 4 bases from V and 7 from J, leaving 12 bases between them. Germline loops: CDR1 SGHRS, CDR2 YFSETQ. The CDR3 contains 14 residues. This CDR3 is CASSLYRYNSPLHF. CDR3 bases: TGCGCCAGCAGCCTCTACAGGTACAATTCACCCCTCCACTTT.

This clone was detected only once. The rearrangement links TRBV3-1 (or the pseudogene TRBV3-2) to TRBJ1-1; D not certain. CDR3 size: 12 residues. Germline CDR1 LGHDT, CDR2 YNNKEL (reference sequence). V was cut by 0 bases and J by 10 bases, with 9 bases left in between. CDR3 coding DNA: TGTGCCAGCAGCCAAGACACGGTGGGAGCTTTCTTT. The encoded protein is CASSQDTVGAFF.

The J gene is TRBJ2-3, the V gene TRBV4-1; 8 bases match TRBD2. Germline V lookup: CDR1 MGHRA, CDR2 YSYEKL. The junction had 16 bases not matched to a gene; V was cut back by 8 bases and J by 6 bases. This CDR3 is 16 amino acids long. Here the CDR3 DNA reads TGCGCCAGCTCGGATGCTAGCGGGTTGGCCATGGATACGCAGTATTTT. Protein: CASSDASGLAMDTQYF.

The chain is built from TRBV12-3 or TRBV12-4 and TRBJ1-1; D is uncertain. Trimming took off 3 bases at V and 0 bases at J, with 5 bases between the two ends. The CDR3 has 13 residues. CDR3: CASSFLVNTEAFF. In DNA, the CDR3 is TGTGCCAGCAGTTTCTTAGTGAACACTGAAGCTTTCTTT.